This is a list of T cell receptor beta chains from one sample in a study of early T cells in non-severe SARS-CoV-2 infection. TCRdb re-derived calls from the 5' RACE reads in MiXCR, one entry per CDR3 protein. There are about 56,000 distinct CDR3 sequences in the sample; about 10% occur only once, and 6.5% lies in the top ten. The sequenced material came from whole blood. Receptor source: an adult who was a healthcare worker with PCR-confirmed SARS-CoV-2 infection or an uninfected control (not recorded which). Each CDR3 is given with its conserved first and last residue. The D gene is left open where the match is weak. Size values are once, few and many counts, or a class for expanded clones, and some rows have none.

cdr3_length	d_call	v_call	j_call	clone_size	cdr3_aa	cdr3_nt
15	-	TRBV19	TRBJ2-1	many	CASSVERMNYNEQFF	TGTGCCAGTAGTGTGGAGCGGATGAACTACAATGAGCAGTTCTTC
24	TRBD2	TRBV12-3/TRBV12-4	TRBJ2-2	few	CASSLSGNIIGTSGIGKNTGELFF	TGTGCCAGCAGTTTGAGTGGTAATATCATCGGGACTAGCGGGATTGGGAAGAACACCGGGGAGCTGTTTTTT
18	TRBD2	TRBV19	TRBJ2-1	many	CASSINLGLAGGRREQFF	TGTGCCAGTAGTATTAACCTCGGACTAGCGGGAGGGCGTAGGGAGCAGTTCTTC
15	-	TRBV7-8	TRBJ2-4	many	CASSPRASPQNIQYF	TGTGCCAGCAGCCCCCGGGCTAGTCCGCAAAACATTCAGTACTTC
15	-	TRBV6-1	TRBJ1-6	many	CASSQTEPGNSPLHF	TGTGCCAGCAGTCAGACAGAGCCCGGGAATTCACCCCTCCACTTT
16	TRBD1	TRBV5-1	TRBJ1-1	-	CASSLFGQAKQVEAFF	TGCGCCAGCAGCTTGTTCGGACAGGCAAAGCAGGTTGAAGCTTTCTTT
13	-	TRBV5-6	TRBJ1-1	many	CASSFKMTSEAFF	TGTGCCAGCAGCTTTAAAATGACCTCTGAAGCTTTCTTT
15	-	TRBV18	TRBJ2-5	many	CASSPIGGQEETQYF	TGTGCCAGCTCACCAATCGGGGGCCAAGAAGAGACCCAGTACTTC
15	TRBD1	TRBV9	TRBJ1-6	-	CASSGRDSFYSPLHF	TGTGCCAGCAGCGGCCGGGACAGTTTTTATTCACCCCTCCACTTT
15	TRBD1	TRBV12-3/TRBV12-4	TRBJ1-1	-	CASRDRDRDRTEAFF	TGTGCCAGCAGGGACCGGGACAGGGATCGTACTGAAGCTTTCTTT
12	-	TRBV5-1	TRBJ2-3	-	CASRSDTDTQYF	TGCGCCAGCAGATCTGACACGGATACGCAGTATTTT
19	TRBD2	TRBV5-1	TRBJ2-7	few	CASSKRSLAGAPSSYEQYF	TGCGCCAGCAGCAAACGATCACTAGCGGGAGCCCCGAGCTCCTACGAGCAGTACTTC
16	-	TRBV5-3	TRBJ2-1	medium-sized	CARSPDLYKPYNEQFF	TGTGCCAGAAGCCCAGACCTCTATAAGCCCTACAATGAGCAGTTCTTC
17	-	TRBV5-1	TRBJ2-1	many	CASSSPRGLQVANEQFF	TGCGCCAGCAGCTCGCCCCGGGGGCTGCAAGTAGCGAATGAGCAGTTCTTC
14	-	TRBV9	TRBJ1-6	-	CASSVEAGNSPLHF	TGTGCCAGCAGCGTAGAGGCAGGGAATTCACCCCTCCACTTT
12	-	TRBV18	TRBJ2-7	few	CASSRTDYEQYF	TGTGCCAGCTCGCGCACAGACTACGAGCAGTACTTC
13	-	TRBV20-1	TRBJ1-2	many	CSASYSGNGGYTF	TGCAGTGCTAGCTACTCAGGGAATGGGGGCTACACCTTC
14	-	TRBV2	TRBJ1-6	-	CANRRTSADSPLHF	TGTGCCAACCGTCGGACATCCGCGGATTCACCCCTCCACTTT
16	-	TRBV7-9	TRBJ1-3	-	CASSLSGQGRRNTIYF	TGTGCCAGCAGCTTATCGGGCCAGGGCCGGAGGAACACCATATATTTT
14	TRBD2	TRBV9	TRBJ2-7	-	CASSTSGRDDEQYF	TGTGCCAGCAGCACGAGCGGGAGAGACGACGAGCAGTACTTC